A single sample is the source of the 18 T cell receptor beta chains below, sequenced in a study of T cells in Graves' hyperthyroidism and ophthalmopathy. Amplified TCR beta CDR3 regions derived from RNA transcripts. HTBI primers drove first-round RT-PCR of the TCR CDR3. One entry per CDR3 protein, called by TCRdb with MiXCR from the multiplex PCR reads. The table lists under 350,000 distinct CDR3 sequences, 15% to 20% of them singletons. Sequencing was performed on blood. The receptors were sampled from a woman between 50 and 59 years old with Graves' hyperthyroidism.

This clonotype was seen at least ten times. The V call is TRBV27, the J call TRBJ2-5, with a weak D call TRBD2 (6 bases). The CDR3 loop spans 15 amino acids. Germline CDR1 and CDR2: MNHEY and SMNVEV (reference sequence). V lost 3 bases and J lost 5, with 16 bases in between. The CDR3 DNA reads TGTGCCAGCAGTTTTTTGACTAGGAGAGGGGAGACCCAGTACTTC. It codes for CASSFLTRRGETQYF.

This clonotype was detected a few times. The chain recombines TRBV5-1 with TRBJ2-1; D call uncertain. V dropped 7 bases and J dropped 0 bases, with 11 bases sitting between them. CDR1 is SGHRS, CDR2 YFSETQ, per germline. The CDR3 has 14 amino acids. The CDR3 spells CASSISPSYNEQFF. CDR3 nucleotide sequence: TGCGCCAGCTCGATCTCGCCCTCCTACAATGAGCAGTTCTTC.

This clonotype was picked up many times. The chain is built from TRBV27 and TRBJ2-1; D call uncertain. The germline V and J ends were trimmed by 5 bases and 2 bases, with 4 bases remaining between them. The CDR3 is made up of 12 amino acids. In germline, CDR1 is MNHEY, CDR2 SMNVEV (reference sequence). CDR3 bases: TGTGCCAGCAGTACTACCTACAATGAGCAGTTCTTC. Amino acid sequence: CASSTTYNEQFF.

In this sample, this clonotype turned up a few times. V is TRBV12-3 or TRBV12-4 and J is TRBJ2-1, with 8 bases lining up with TRBD2. The CDR3 spans 20 residues. V was pared by 4 bases and J by 0 bases, with 17 bases of the junction left unmatched. CDR3 region: CASSYPSDTSGLSSYNEQFF. CDR3 nucleotides: TGTGCCAGCAGTTACCCCAGTGATACTAGCGGCCTCAGCTCCTACAATGAGCAGTTCTTC.

This clonotype occurred a few times. The chain employs TRBV20-1 and TRBJ2-7, with D tentatively TRBD2 (5 bases). CDR1 and CDR2 (germline): DFQATT, SNEGSKA (reference sequence). The CDR3 runs to 11 residues. Between the trimmed V and J ends, which lost 2 bases and 9 bases, there was a span of 11 bases. The CDR3 DNA reads as TGCAGTGCTAGACTGCTAGGGAGGCAGTACTTC. The encoded protein is CSARLLGRQYF.

This clonotype has a count of ten or more. The CDR3 DNA sequence: TGTGCCAGCAGTCCCCCACCTACTGAAGCTTTCTTT. Amino acids: CASSPPPTEAFF. This chain links TRBV6-1 with TRBJ1-1; D uncertain. V was shortened by 5 bases and J by 5 bases, with 9 bases between the two germline ends. Germline V gene data show CDR1 as MNHNS and CDR2 as SASEGT. This CDR3 has 12 residues.

The rearrangement uses TRBV9 and TRBJ1-2, with D possibly being TRBD1 (6 bases). Between the trimmed V and J ends, which lost 0 bases and 7 bases, there was a span of 13 bases. Germline loops: CDR1 SGDLS, CDR2 YYNGEE. The CDR3 is made up of 14 amino acids. The CDR3 sequence: CASSVEQGKGGYTF. CDR3 nucleotide sequence: TGTGCCAGCAGCGTAGAGCAGGGGAAGGGTGGCTACACCTTC.

V gene TRBV20-1 combines with J gene TRBJ1-5, with TRBD1 as a possible D gene (5 bases). Trimming took off 2 bases at V and 2 bases at J, with 19 bases between the two ends. The germline CDR1 and CDR2 sequences are DFQATT and SNEGSKA (reference sequence). This CDR3 has 17 residues. CDR3 amino acids: CSARPPGGVKGNQPQHF. DNA for the CDR3: TGCAGTGCTAGACCTCCTGGGGGGGTGAAAGGCAATCAGCCCCAGCATTTT.

The gene calls are TRBV4-1 and TRBJ1-5; D remains unclear. The V end lost 1 base, the J end lost 7 bases, and 8 bases lay between the germline ends. The CDR3 is 13 amino acids. CDR1 and CDR2 (germline): MGHRA, YSYEKL. Here the CDR3 DNA reads TGCGCCAGCAGCCAAGTTGTGGGACAGCCCCAGCATTTT. This gives the protein CASSQVVGQPQHF.

The V gene is TRBV5-1, the J gene TRBJ1-5; possibly TRBD1 for D (5 bases). The CDR3 totals 15 residues. Germline values: CDR1 SGHRS, CDR2 YFSETQ. V gave up 1 base and J gave up 0 bases, with 8 bases separating them. The CDR3 nucleotides are TGCGCCAGCAGCTTGCAGGGAGATAGCAATCAGCCCCAGCATTTT. Its translation is CASSLQGDSNQPQHF.

This clonotype was picked up a small number of times. Mismatch with germline at one junction end may stem from a read error. The rearrangement links TRBV12-3 or TRBV12-4 to TRBJ1-2, with D hard to call. The CDR3 is 9 residues long. CDR3: CASSHGHTF. The DNA of the CDR3 is TGTGCCAGCAGTCATGGCCACACCTTC.

The sample holds a few counts of this clonotype. The rearrangement joins TRBV7-8 to TRBJ2-7, with 9 bases aligning to TRBD2. This CDR3 comprises 18 residues. The germline V gene has CDR1 SGHVS and CDR2 FQNEAQ. The CDR3: CAGSLVGTSYFSSYEQYV. CDR3 bases: TGTGCCGGCAGCTTAGTAGGGACTAGCTACTTTAGCTCCTACGAGCAGTACGTC.

The sample holds one count of this clonotype. V gene TRBV10-1 combines with J gene TRBJ1-6, with TRBD1 matching 7 bases. The V and J ends lost 10 bases and 5 bases, in that order; junction bases with no gene match: 5. The germline CDR1 and CDR2 sequences are WNHNN and SYGVQD (reference sequence). The CDR3 is made up of 13 amino acids. In nucleotides, the CDR3 is TGCGCCATAGGACAGGCGAATAATTCACCCCTCCACTTT. Translation gives CAIGQANNSPLHF.

This sequence joins TRBV20-1 and TRBJ2-6, with 11 bases matching TRBD2. CDR1 and CDR2 from the germline V gene are DFQATT and SNEGSKA (reference sequence). V shed 1 base and J 0 bases; nucleotides not matched to a gene: 2. This CDR3 is built from 17 residues. CDR3 sequence (DNA): TGCAGTGCTAGAGGACTAGCGGGAAACTCTGGGGCCAACGTCCTGACTTTC. Translation: CSARGLAGNSGANVLTF.

The rearrangement joins TRBV7-9 to TRBJ1-1; 10 bases match TRBD1. J was trimmed by 4 bases and V by 3 bases; bases with no gene match: 5. The CDR3 has 15 residues. The V gene's germline CDR1 is SEHNR and CDR2 FQNEAQ (reference sequence). CDR3 in DNA: TGTGCCAGCAGCTTCCGGGACAGGGGCGTCACTGAAGCTTTCTTT. It codes for CASSFRDRGVTEAFF.

This clonotype occurred a few times. This chain connects TRBV9 to TRBJ2-1; TRBD2 aligns across 7 bases. CDR1 and CDR2 from the germline V gene are SGDLS and YYNGEE. Losses at the gene ends were 3 bases for V and 0 bases for J; bases not matched to a gene: 9. The CDR3 is made up of 17 amino acids. Here the CDR3 DNA reads TGTGCCAGCAGCGGTCGCGAAGCGGGGAGCTCCTACAATGAGCAGTTCTTC. Residues: CASSGREAGSSYNEQFF. Full variable domain (missing parts from reference TRBV9 and TRBJ2-1): DSGVTQTPKHLITATGQRVTLRCSPRSGDLSVYWYQQSLDQGLQFLIQYYNGEERAKGNILERFSAQQFPDLHSELNLSSLELGDSALYFCASSGREAGSSYNEQFFGPGTRLTVL.

The J gene is TRBJ2-5, the V gene TRBV20-1; 12 bases are shared with TRBD2. Germline assignment: CDR1 DFQATT and CDR2 SNEGSKA (reference sequence). V lost 2 bases to trimming and J lost 7 bases; unmatched junction nucleotides: 14. The CDR3 spans 17 residues. CDR3 region: CSARPLAGGPVLGTQYF. The CDR3 DNA reads TGCAGTGCTAGACCCCTAGCGGGGGGGCCGGTATTAGGGACCCAGTACTTC.

The chain joins TRBV27 to TRBJ2-5; possible D gene TRBD2, 5 bases. Germline CDR1 and CDR2: MNHEY and SMNVEV (reference sequence). Trimming took 5 bases from V and 1 from J, leaving 17 bases between them. The CDR3 has 16 amino acids. CDR3 bases: TGTGCCAGCAGTCCTAGCCCCACGGGGTTCCAAGAGACCCAGTACTTC. This encodes CASSPSPTGFQETQYF.